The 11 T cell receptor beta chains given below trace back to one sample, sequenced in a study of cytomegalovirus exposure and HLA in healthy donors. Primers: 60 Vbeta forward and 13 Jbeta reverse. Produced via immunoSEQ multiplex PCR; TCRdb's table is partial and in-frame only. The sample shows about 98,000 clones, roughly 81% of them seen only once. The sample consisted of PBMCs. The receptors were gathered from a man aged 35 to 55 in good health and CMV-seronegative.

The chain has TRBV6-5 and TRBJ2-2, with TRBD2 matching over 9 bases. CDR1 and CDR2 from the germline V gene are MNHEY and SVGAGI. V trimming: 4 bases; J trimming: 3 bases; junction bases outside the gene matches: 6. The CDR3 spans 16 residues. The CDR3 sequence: CASSFLRGGDTGELFF. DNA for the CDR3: TGTGCCAGCAGTTTTTTGCGGGGGGGCGACACCGGGGAGCTGTTTTTT.

CDR3 DNA sequence: TGTGCCAGCAGGATACAGGGGGCGGGTCAGCCCCAGCATTTT. It specifies CASRIQGAGQPQHF. V usage is TRBV28 and J usage is TRBJ1-5, with TRBD1 matching over 9 bases. Germline V gene sequence: CDR1 MDHEN, CDR2 SYDVKM. J lost 6 bases, V lost 6 bases, and 6 bases had no gene match. There are 14 residues in the CDR3. Variable domain in full (rest from reference TRBV28 and TRBJ1-5): DVKVTQSSRYLVKRTGEKVFLECVQDMDHENMFWYRQDPGLGLRLIYFSYDVKMKEKGDIPEGYSVSREKKERFSLILESASTNQTSMYLCASRIQGAGQPQHFGDGTRLSIL.

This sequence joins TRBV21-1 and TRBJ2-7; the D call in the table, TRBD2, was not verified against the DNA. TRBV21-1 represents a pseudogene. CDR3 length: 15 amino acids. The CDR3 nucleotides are TGTGCCAGCAGCTCCTGGGGGGATACCCCCGACGAGCAGTACTTC. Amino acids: CASSSWGDTPDEQYF.

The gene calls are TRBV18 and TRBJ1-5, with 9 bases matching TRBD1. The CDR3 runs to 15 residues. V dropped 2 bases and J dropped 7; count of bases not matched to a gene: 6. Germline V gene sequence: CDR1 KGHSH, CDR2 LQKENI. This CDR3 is CASSPDTGGRQPQHF. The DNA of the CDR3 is TGTGCCAGCTCACCAGATACAGGGGGCAGGCAGCCCCAGCATTTT.

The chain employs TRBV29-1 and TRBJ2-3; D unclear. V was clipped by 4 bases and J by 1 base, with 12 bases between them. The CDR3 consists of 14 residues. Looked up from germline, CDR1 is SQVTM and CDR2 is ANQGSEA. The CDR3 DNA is TGCAGCGTTGTCGGCGGTTATGGCACAGATACGCAGTATTTT. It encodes CSVVGGYGTDTQYF.

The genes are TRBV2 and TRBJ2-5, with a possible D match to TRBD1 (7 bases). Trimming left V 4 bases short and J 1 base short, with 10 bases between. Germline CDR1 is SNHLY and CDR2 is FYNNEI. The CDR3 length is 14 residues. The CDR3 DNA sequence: TGTGCCAGCAGTGGACAGGGAGGCCAAGAGACCCAGTACTTC. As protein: CASSGQGGQETQYF.

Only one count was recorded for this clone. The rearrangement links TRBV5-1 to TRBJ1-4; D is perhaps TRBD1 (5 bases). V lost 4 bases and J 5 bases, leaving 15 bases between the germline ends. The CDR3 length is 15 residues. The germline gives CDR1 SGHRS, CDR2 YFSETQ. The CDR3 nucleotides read TGCGCCAGCAGCCTCGTGGGGCTAGTGAATGAAAAACTGTTTTTT. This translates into CASSLVGLVNEKLFF.

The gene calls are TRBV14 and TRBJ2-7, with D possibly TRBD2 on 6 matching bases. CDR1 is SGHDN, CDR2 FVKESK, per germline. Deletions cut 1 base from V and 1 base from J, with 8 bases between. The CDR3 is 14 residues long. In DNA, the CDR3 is TGTGCCAGCAGCCAAGCGGCGGGGTCCTACGAGCAGTACTTC. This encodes CASSQAAGSYEQYF.

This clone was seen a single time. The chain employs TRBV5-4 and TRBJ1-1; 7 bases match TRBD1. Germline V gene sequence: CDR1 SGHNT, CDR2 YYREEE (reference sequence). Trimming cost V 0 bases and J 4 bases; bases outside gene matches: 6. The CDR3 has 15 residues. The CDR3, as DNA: TGTGCCAGCAGCTTGGGACAGGGTTCAGGCACTGAAGCTTTCTTT. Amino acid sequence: CASSLGQGSGTEAFF.

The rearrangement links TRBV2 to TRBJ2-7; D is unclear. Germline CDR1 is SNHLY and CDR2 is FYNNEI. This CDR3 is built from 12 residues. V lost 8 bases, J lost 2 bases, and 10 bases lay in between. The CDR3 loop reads CASEVFPYEQYF. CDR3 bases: TGTGCCAGCGAGGTGTTTCCCTACGAGCAGTACTTC.

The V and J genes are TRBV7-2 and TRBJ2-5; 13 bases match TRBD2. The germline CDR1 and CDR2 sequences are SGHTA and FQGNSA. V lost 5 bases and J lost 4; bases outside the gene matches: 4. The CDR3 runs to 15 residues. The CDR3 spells CASSRLAGGPETQYF. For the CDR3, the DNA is TGTGCCAGCAGCAGACTAGCGGGGGGTCCAGAGACCCAGTACTTC.